One T cell receptor beta chain is described in this entry. The antigen remains undetermined. This specimen comes from a study of T cell responses to AZD1222 COVID-19 vaccine. Study conclusions and caveats: When two AZD1222 doses had been given, Spike-specific TCR breadth and depth rose. Unmutated variant regions are reportedly the target of nearly half of TCRs that are spike-specific. It was only a handful of AZD1222 recipients who were seropositive at baseline. Donors in the cohort were predominantly white British and more often female, and clonal diversity was possibly underestimated.

V gave up 1 base and J gave up 4 bases, with 6 bases separating them. This CDR3 has 13 residues. Germline lookup yields CDR1 SGHAT and CDR2 FQDESV (reference sequence). The repertoire was sequenced with immunoSEQ multiplex PCR; TCRdb's copy has only in-frame clones and lacks some. The sample lists approximately 160,000 clones; 91% were seen once. The receptor comes from an adult in good health. This rearrangement joins TRBV11-1 to TRBJ2-3; D gene unclear. The sequencing here drew on peripheral blood, taken on day 0 of AZD1222 vaccination. CDR3 in DNA: TGTGCCAGCAGCTTAGATGGGGCAGATACGCAGTATTTT. It translates to CASSLDGADTQYF.